A single sample is the source of the 7 T cell receptor beta chains below, sequenced in a study of response to subunit inactivated influenza vaccine. TCRdb processed the RT-PCR reads anew with MiXCR; each CDR3 protein has one entry. Found here are hundreds of thousands of distinct CDR3 sequences, 16% of them singletons; the top ten hold less than 4%. Sequencing was performed on CD4+ T cells sorted from PBMCs, taken around 25 months after vaccination. These receptors originate from a man aged 45-69 years who received an inactivated influenza vaccine.

This clonotype was picked up a small number of times. The rearrangement links TRBV6-1 to TRBJ2-1; unclear D gene. Trimming removed 9 bases from V and 1 base from J, with 4 bases in between. Germline lookup yields CDR1 MNHNS and CDR2 SASEGT. The CDR3 spans 11 residues. CDR3 loop: CASASYNEQFF. Here the CDR3 DNA reads TGTGCCAGTGCTTCCTACAATGAGCAGTTCTTC.

This clonotype was counted between two and nine times. The rearrangement uses TRBV27 and TRBJ1-2; D may be TRBD1 (6 bases). The CDR3 runs 12 residues. The ends were cut back, 6 bases at V and 8 bases at J, with 13 bases in the middle. Germline lookup yields CDR1 MNHEY and CDR2 SMNVEV (reference sequence). CDR3 residues: CASSLLGQGYTF. In DNA form, the CDR3 reads TGTGCCAGCAGCCTCCTCGGACAGGGCTACACCTTC.

This clonotype occurred many times. V gene TRBV24-1 combines with J gene TRBJ2-1, with TRBD2 matching over 7 bases. The CDR3 totals 12 residues. V lost 9 bases and J lost 9; bases outside the gene matches: 7. Germline CDR1 is KGHDR and CDR2 is SFDVKD. CDR3 bases: TGTGCCACCGGGGGGACTACATTTGAGCAGTTCTTC. This translates into CATGGTTFEQFF.

The table lists this clonotype with many counts. The chain uses TRBV4-1 and TRBJ2-7; 12 positions agree with TRBD2. V shed 4 bases, J shed 3 bases, and the junction held 7 bases outside the gene matches. The CDR3 totals 16 residues. Germline CDR1 reads MGHRA; CDR2 reads YSYEKL. For the CDR3, the DNA is TGCGCCAGCAGCCTCTCCGTACTAGCGGGGGGCTACGAGCAGTACTTC. This gives the protein CASSLSVLAGGYEQYF.

The table lists this clonotype with a few counts. The gene calls are TRBV18 and TRBJ2-1; 8 nucleotides match TRBD1. With V trimmed by 4 bases and J by 4 bases, 6 bases remained unmatched. This CDR3 is built from 15 residues. The germline V gene has CDR1 KGHSH and CDR2 LQKENI. The CDR3 is CASSLTTGEYNEQFF. The CDR3 DNA reads TGTGCCAGCTCACTTACGACAGGGGAGTACAATGAGCAGTTCTTC. Complete variable domain (other parts from reference TRBV18 and TRBJ2-1): NAGVMQNPRHLVRRRGQEARLRCSPMKGHSHVYWYRQLPEEGLKFMVYLQKENIIDESGMPKERFSAEFPKEGPSILRIQQVVRGDSAAYFCASSLTTGEYNEQFFGPGTRLTVL.

There are a few counts of this clonotype. This chain connects TRBV4-1 to TRBJ1-4; the D gene is possibly TRBD1 (5 bases). The V gene's germline CDR1 is MGHRA and CDR2 YSYEKL. The CDR3 extends over 13 amino acids. The V end was cut by 5 bases, the J end by 8 bases, with 12 bases between. DNA of the CDR3: TGCGCCAGCAGCGGGGGGATCGGGGAAAAACTGTTTTTT. As protein: CASSGGIGEKLFF.

V gene TRBV25-1 combines with J gene TRBJ1-3; no clear D. From germline, CDR1 is MGHDK and CDR2 SYGVNS. Trimming shortened V by 3 bases and J by 0 bases, and 12 bases separated the two germline ends. The CDR3 sequence is 16 residues long. The DNA of the CDR3 is TGTGCCAGCAGTGAGGGTCTGCGACCCTCTGGAAACACCATATATTTT. This translates into CASSEGLRPSGNTIYF.